Below, 8 T cell receptor beta chains from the same sample are listed, as sequenced in a study of blood T cell repertoires in COVID-19. Repertoires were generated with immunoSEQ multiplex PCR, while TCRdb's copy carries only in-frame clones and drops some. The sample consists of 330,000 or so clones, more than 85% of them appearing once. The sample was PBMCs or T cells enriched from blood (not recorded which). Source of these receptors: a woman aged 25 to 39 who had recovered from COVID-19.

The chain is built from TRBV30 and TRBJ1-1; D is possibly TRBD1 (5 bases). This CDR3 comprises 13 residues. V was pared by 2 bases and J by 5 bases, with 12 bases between. CDR1 GTSNPN and CDR2 SVGIG come from the germline V gene (reference sequence). As DNA, the CDR3 is TGTGCCTGGAGTAAAGAGGGGAGGACTGAAGCTTTCTTT. It specifies CAWSKEGRTEAFF.

The J gene is TRBJ2-7, the V gene TRBV13, with TRBD1 matching over 9 bases. Germline trimming cut 5 bases from V and 2 bases from J; bases unmatched to any gene: 7. The CDR3 totals 15 residues. The germline gives CDR1 PRHDT, CDR2 FYEKMQ (reference sequence). As DNA, the CDR3 is TGTGCCAGCAGCCCCGGGACAGGGATTGCCTACGAGCAGTACTTC. Translated, it gives CASSPGTGIAYEQYF.

The chain carries TRBV29-1 and TRBJ2-3; D unresolved. There are 12 residues in the CDR3. Looked up from germline, CDR1 is SQVTM and CDR2 is ANQGSEA. Trimming removed 4 bases from V and 6 bases from J, with 11 bases in between. CDR3 loop: CSVVPVLDTQYF. The CDR3 DNA reads TGCAGCGTTGTTCCAGTCCTGGATACGCAGTATTTT.

The V and J genes are TRBV7-9 and TRBJ2-1; D is perhaps TRBD2 (6 bases). The CDR3 extends over 11 amino acids. Looked up from germline, CDR1 is SEHNR and CDR2 is FQNEAQ (reference sequence). The V end lost 5 bases, the J end lost 7 bases, and 6 bases lay between the germline ends. CDR3 residues: CASSGGNEQFF. CDR3 DNA: TGTGCCAGCAGCGGGGGGAATGAGCAGTTCTTC.

The V and J genes are TRBV20-1 and TRBJ2-7; possibly TRBD2 for D (5 bases). V was cut by 3 bases and J by 4 bases, with 22 bases left in between. CDR1 DFQATT and CDR2 SNEGSKA come from the germline V gene (reference sequence). This CDR3 spans 16 amino acids. The CDR3 nucleotides are TGCAGTGCTAGTCGCGCCGCCGGACTTCTCCGATACGAGCAGTACTTC. It encodes CSASRAAGLLRYEQYF.

The V call is TRBV27, the J call TRBJ2-6; 7 bases match TRBD1. This CDR3 region has 18 residues. With V trimmed by 6 bases and J by 0 bases, 11 bases remained unmatched. CDR1 MNHEY and CDR2 SMNVEV come from the germline V gene (reference sequence). In DNA, the CDR3 is TGTGCCAGCAGGGGGACAGAATACTCCTACTCTGGGGCCAACGTCCTGACTTTC. It codes for CASRGTEYSYSGANVLTF.

V and J are TRBV6-5 and TRBJ1-2; no clear D gene. The CDR3 is 14 residues long. In germline, CDR1 is MNHEY, CDR2 SVGAGI. V lost 7 bases to trimming and J lost 3 bases, with 15 bases between them. The CDR3 coding sequence is TGTGCCAGCACTCTAGGTATGGTGGACTATGGCTACACCTTC. Its translation: CASTLGMVDYGYTF.

This chain links TRBV28 with TRBJ2-1, with 11 bases fitting TRBD1. CDR1 and CDR2 from the germline V gene are MDHEN and SYDVKM. The CDR3 sequence is 13 residues long. Unmatched junction bases numbered 4, after V lost 5 bases and J lost 10 bases. CDR3 DNA: TGTGCCAGCAGTACGGGACAGGGGGGCGAGCAGTTCTTC. Translated, it gives CASSTGQGGEQFF. The entire variable domain, with the rest obtained from reference TRBV28 and TRBJ2-1, is as follows: DVKVTQSSRYLVKRTGEKVFLECVQDMDHENMFWYRQDPGLGLRLIYFSYDVKMKEKGDIPEGYSVSREKKERFSLILESASTNQTSMYLCASSTGQGGEQFFGPGTRLTVL.